One sample yielded the 27 T cell receptor beta chains listed below, sequenced in a study of blood T cell repertoires in COVID-19. Assay used: immunoSEQ multiplex PCR; TCRdb lists only in-frame clones, some missing. The sample has 200,000 to 300,000 clones, under 90% seen once. The sample consisted of peripheral blood. These receptors were taken from a man aged 55 to 69 with acute or convalescent COVID-19.

The J gene is TRBJ2-7, the V gene TRBV27; TRBD2 is a possible D gene (6 bases). The CDR3 is made up of 14 amino acids. Trimming took off 11 bases at V and 1 base at J, with 18 bases between the two ends. Germline V gene lookup returns CDR1 MNHEY and CDR2 SMNVEV (reference sequence). This chain's CDR3 is CAGQSERASYEQYF. As DNA, the CDR3 is TGTGCCGGGCAGAGCGAGCGGGCGTCCTACGAGCAGTACTTC.

This clone was counted once. The chain carries TRBV7-2 and TRBJ2-2; TRBD1 agrees at 8 bases. With 1 base clipped from V and 2 bases from J, the junction kept 6 bases outside the gene matches. The germline gives CDR1 SGHTA, CDR2 FQGNSA. This CDR3 has 17 amino acids. CDR3 DNA sequence: TGTGCCAGCAGCTTAGTACCGGCAGGGGGCAACACCGGGGAGCTGTTTTTT. Translation: CASSLVPAGGNTGELFF.

This rearrangement joins TRBV28 to TRBJ2-7; D possibly corresponds to TRBD2 (6 bases). The CDR3 is 14 amino acids. Germline V gives CDR1 MDHEN, CDR2 SYDVKM. The V gene lost 7 bases and the J gene lost 6 bases, with 19 bases spanning the gap. CDR3 loop: CASTSYRQGGEQYF. The CDR3 bases are TGTGCCAGCACCTCGTACCGCCAGGGAGGCGAGCAGTACTTC.

The V and J genes are TRBV7-3 and TRBJ2-1; TRBD2 matches 11 bases. Germline V CDR1 and CDR2: SGHTA, FQGTGA. Trimming cost V 5 bases and J 7 bases; bases outside gene matches: 10. The CDR3 loop spans 16 amino acids. This chain's CDR3 is CASSHPGSGRANEQFF. The CDR3 nucleotides read TGTGCCAGCAGCCATCCGGGTAGCGGGAGGGCAAATGAGCAGTTCTTC.

The chain links TRBV18 to TRBJ2-5; D is uncertain. Germline loops: CDR1 KGHSH, CDR2 LQKENI. Deletions cut 2 bases from V and 5 bases from J, with 6 bases between. The CDR3 runs to 12 residues. The CDR3 nucleotides are TGTGCCAGCTCACCATATGTCGAGACCCAGTACTTC. Translating it yields CASSPYVETQYF.

The chain employs TRBV5-8 and TRBJ2-1; D may be TRBD2 (6 bases). Germline loops: CDR1 SGHTS, CDR2 YDEGEE. V dropped 4 bases and J dropped 4 bases, with 18 bases sitting between them. The CDR3 contains 16 residues. The CDR3: CASSTFSGTRYNEQFF. CDR3 bases: TGTGCCAGCAGCACCTTCTCGGGGACTCGTTACAATGAGCAGTTCTTC.

The genes are TRBV5-1 and TRBJ2-7, with a possible D match to TRBD2 (5 bases). CDR3 size: 16 residues. Per germline, CDR1 SGHRS and CDR2 YFSETQ. V was clipped by 2 bases and J by 0 bases, with 15 bases between them. In nucleotides, the CDR3 is TGCGCCAGCAGCTTCGGACGGGGAAGAGCCTCCTACGAGCAGTACTTC. Protein product: CASSFGRGRASYEQYF.

CDR3 sequence: CASSVGPPEGASPLHF. The CDR3 nucleotides read TGTGCCAGCAGCGTAGGGCCCCCCGAAGGGGCTTCACCCCTCCACTTT. V and J are TRBV9 and TRBJ1-6; tentative D call: TRBD1 (5 bases). V dropped 0 bases and J dropped 9 bases, with 16 bases sitting between them. The CDR3 is 16 residues long. Germline V gene data show CDR1 as SGDLS and CDR2 as YYNGEE.

The chain carries TRBV2 and TRBJ1-2; tentatively, D is TRBD1 (6 bases). The CDR3 spans 17 residues. The V gene's germline CDR1 is SNHLY and CDR2 FYNNEI. With 6 bases removed from V and 0 bases from J, the gap between germline ends came to 20 bases. The CDR3 loop reads CASRPLRRDTSNYGYTF. DNA for the CDR3: TGTGCCAGCAGGCCTTTACGTCGGGACACCTCTAACTATGGCTACACCTTC.

The chain joins TRBV19 to TRBJ2-3, with 8 bases that match TRBD2. J was trimmed by 0 bases and V by 3 bases; bases with no gene match: 8. This CDR3 comprises 17 residues. The germline gives CDR1 LNHDA, CDR2 SQIVND (reference sequence). The CDR3 DNA follows: TGTGCCAGTAGTATTGGGAGCGGGAGATATAGCACAGATACGCAGTATTTT. Translating gives CASSIGSGRYSTDTQYF. Full variable domain (outside the CDR3, taken from reference TRBV19 and TRBJ2-3): DGGITQSPKYLFRKEGQNVTLSCEQNLNHDAMYWYRQDPGQGLRLIYYSQIVNDFQKGDIAEGYSVSREKKESFPLTVTSAQKNPTAFYLCASSIGSGRYSTDTQYFGPGTRLTVL.

The CDR3 loop is CASSLVAGVGDEQFF. As DNA, the CDR3 is TGTGCCAGCAGTTTAGTAGCGGGAGTGGGGGATGAGCAGTTCTTC. The chain couples TRBV27 to TRBJ2-1; 9 bases fit TRBD2. The V gene end was trimmed by 2 bases and the J gene end by 8 bases; junction bases not matched to a gene: 7. Germline V gene sequence: CDR1 MNHEY, CDR2 SMNVEV (reference sequence). The CDR3 loop spans 15 amino acids.

J is TRBJ1-1 and V is TRBV29-1, with 8 bases aligning to TRBD1. Unmatched junction bases numbered 6, after V lost 6 bases and J lost 0 bases. The CDR3 is made up of 14 amino acids. Germline-derived CDR1 and CDR2 are SQVTM and ANQGSEA. CDR3 amino acids: CSVRDRYMNTEAFF. The CDR3 DNA reads as TGCAGCGTCCGGGACAGGTACATGAACACTGAAGCTTTCTTT.

The chain joins TRBV27 to TRBJ2-1, with TRBD2 matching over 8 bases. There are 13 residues in the CDR3. The V and J ends lost 3 bases and 8 bases, in that order; junction bases with no gene match: 3. The germline V gene encodes CDR1 MNHEY and CDR2 SMNVEV (reference sequence). CDR3 DNA sequence: TGTGCCAGCAGTTTGGACGGGGGGGATGAGCAGTTCTTC. Encoded protein: CASSLDGGDEQFF.

This chain uses TRBV20-1 with TRBJ2-6; possibly TRBD2 for D (5 bases). Germline CDR1 is DFQATT and CDR2 is SNEGSKA (reference sequence). The CDR3 runs 16 residues. Trimming stripped 3 bases from V and 2 bases from J, with 14 bases between. The CDR3, as DNA: TGCAGTGCTAGTCACCGGGGTAAAACTGGGGCCAACGTCCTGACTTTC. This codes for CSASHRGKTGANVLTF.

This chain joins TRBV14 and TRBJ1-3; weak D call: TRBD1 (5 bases). V was pared by 2 bases and J by 0 bases, with 17 bases between. Germline V gene data show CDR1 as SGHDN and CDR2 as FVKESK. The CDR3 consists of 18 residues. This chain's CDR3 is CASSQTGHYRSSGNTIYF. The CDR3 DNA follows: TGTGCCAGCAGCCAAACCGGCCATTACAGGAGCTCTGGAAACACCATATATTTT.

The chain joins TRBV19 to TRBJ1-2; 8 nucleotides agree with TRBD1. V shed 8 bases and J 6 bases; nucleotides not matched to a gene: 5. CDR1 is LNHDA and CDR2 is SQIVND in the germline V gene (reference sequence). CDR3 size: 12 residues. The CDR3 is CASWGQAHGYTF. In DNA, the CDR3 is TGTGCCAGTTGGGGACAGGCCCATGGCTACACCTTC.

The chain recombines TRBV15 with TRBJ1-3, with a possible D match to TRBD1 (5 bases). V was shortened by 3 bases and J by 0 bases, with 6 bases between the two germline ends. This CDR3 spans 14 amino acids. Germline V lookup: CDR1 LNHNV, CDR2 YYDKDF (reference sequence). CDR3 in amino acids: CATSSRVSGNTIYF. Here the CDR3 DNA reads TGTGCCACCAGCAGCAGGGTCTCTGGAAACACCATATATTTT.

The chain links TRBV2 to TRBJ1-4; no firm D call. The CDR3 sequence is 15 residues long. Trimming took 2 bases from V and 8 from J, leaving 15 bases between them. Germline loops: CDR1 SNHLY, CDR2 FYNNEI. The CDR3 DNA follows: TGTGCCAGCAGTGAATTGGAGGGTCGAGGGGAAAAACTGTTTTTT. Its protein is CASSELEGRGEKLFF.

The chain combines TRBV14 with TRBJ2-1; TRBD2 matches at 8 bases. Germline lookup yields CDR1 SGHDN and CDR2 FVKESK. After removal of 4 bases from V and 2 bases from J, the junction contained 10 bases not matched to a gene. The CDR3 runs to 17 residues. The CDR3 loop reads CASSPIRRGVPYNEQFF. Here the CDR3 DNA reads TGTGCCAGCAGCCCCATAAGGCGGGGGGTCCCCTACAATGAGCAGTTCTTC. Drawing the rest from reference TRBV14 and TRBJ2-1, the complete variable domain is EAGVTQFPSHSVIEKGQTVTLRCDPISGHDNLYWYRRVMGKEIKFLLHFVKESKQDESGMPNNRFLAERTGGTYSTLKVQPAELEDSGVYFCASSPIRRGVPYNEQFFGPGTRLTVL.

Only a few counts were recorded for this clone. The chain employs TRBV30 and TRBJ2-7, with D hard to call. From germline, CDR1 is GTSNPN and CDR2 SVGIG (reference sequence). The CDR3 has 12 residues. Trimming took 5 bases from V and 0 from J, leaving 8 bases between them. The CDR3 DNA sequence: TGTGCCTGGCAGGTAGGCTCCTACGAGCAGTACTTC. It specifies CAWQVGSYEQYF. Variable domain in full (rest from reference TRBV30 and TRBJ2-7): SQTIHQWPATLVQPVGSPLSLECTVEGTSNPNLYWYRQAAGRGLQLLFYSVGIGQISSEVPQNLSASRPQDRQFILSSKKLLLSDSGFYLCAWQVGSYEQYFGPGTRLTVT.

The chain carries TRBV18 and TRBJ1-6; 10 nucleotides align to TRBD1. V lost 6 bases to trimming and J lost 12 bases; unmatched junction nucleotides: 2. CDR1 KGHSH and CDR2 LQKENI come from the germline V gene. The CDR3 loop spans 12 amino acids. CDR3 protein: CASSRDRGPLHF. CDR3 bases: TGTGCCAGCTCCCGGGACAGGGGACCCCTCCACTTT.

This rearrangement joins TRBV20-1 to TRBJ2-3, with 14 bases lining up with TRBD2. Germline CDR1 and CDR2: DFQATT and SNEGSKA (reference sequence). CDR3 length: 16 amino acids. V lost 3 bases and J lost 2; bases outside the gene matches: 4. CDR3 amino acids: CSASWGLAGDTDTQYF. The CDR3 bases are TGCAGTGCTAGTTGGGGACTAGCGGGAGACACAGATACGCAGTATTTT.

V and J are TRBV5-1 and TRBJ1-2; D unresolved. Germline lookup yields CDR1 SGHRS and CDR2 YFSETQ. The CDR3 is 18 residues long. V was clipped by 4 bases and J by 4 bases, with 26 bases between them. The CDR3 DNA reads TGCGCCAGCAGCGCCTTGCGTGCCCGTGGGCTAACTCGCTATGGCTACACCTTC. Encoded protein: CASSALRARGLTRYGYTF.

This sequence joins TRBV27 and TRBJ2-3, with a weak D call TRBD2 (6 bases). Germline CDR1 is MNHEY and CDR2 is SMNVEV (reference sequence). The ends were cut back, 2 bases at V and 2 bases at J, with 17 bases in the middle. CDR3 length equals 17 residues. DNA of the CDR3: TGTGCCAGCAGTTTAGCCGGGGAGGTTGGTTTCACAGATACGCAGTATTTT. Its protein is CASSLAGEVGFTDTQYF.

This clone was found a few times. V gene TRBV6-6 combines with J gene TRBJ2-7; TRBD1 matches at 7 bases. The CDR3 spans 13 residues. The germline V gene has CDR1 MNHNY and CDR2 SVGAGI (reference sequence). V trimming: 10 bases; J trimming: 2 bases; junction bases outside the gene matches: 8. CDR3 in amino acids: CATHTGTAYEQYF. The CDR3, as DNA: TGTGCCACCCATACCGGGACAGCCTACGAGCAGTACTTC.

The genes are TRBV5-4 and TRBJ2-5; 8 bases are a match to TRBD1. The junction had 3 bases not matched to a gene; V was cut back by 0 bases and J by 5 bases. The germline V gene has CDR1 SGHNT and CDR2 YYREEE (reference sequence). The CDR3 length is 14 residues. In nucleotides, the CDR3 is TGTGCCAGCAGCTTGGCAGGGGGCGGGGAGACCCAGTACTTC. This codes for CASSLAGGGETQYF.

V and J are TRBV4-1 and TRBJ1-2; possible D gene TRBD1, 5 bases. V shed 2 bases and J shed 4 bases, with 14 bases lying between them. The CDR3 is made up of 15 amino acids. Germline CDR1 MGHRA, CDR2 YSYEKL. The CDR3 nucleotides read TGCGCCAGCAGCCAACCCATTGGGGGGATCTATGGCTACACCTTC. Its translation: CASSQPIGGIYGYTF.